The sequence of this TCR beta chain was determined in a study of cytomegalovirus exposure and HLA in healthy donors. With respect to this clone: The antigen is undetermined.

PCR was performed using 60 Vbeta and 13 Jbeta primers. Produced via immunoSEQ multiplex PCR; TCRdb's table is partial and in-frame only. The repertoire table contains around 120,000 clones. Per germline, CDR1 MNHEY and CDR2 SVGAGI. The CDR3 extends over 14 amino acids. Losses at the gene ends were 6 bases for V and 4 bases for J; bases not matched to a gene: 3. Study-wide results and limits: A later analysis found most CMV-associated TCR beta chains apparently HLA-restricted.

The V call is TRBV6-5, the J call TRBJ2-5; the match to TRBD1 covers 12 bases. The sequence was obtained from a man aged 45-60 years in good health and CMV-seronegative. The sequencing sample was made of PBMCs. Here the CDR3 reads CASRGTGGRETQYF. DNA of the CDR3: TGTGCCAGCAGGGGGACAGGGGGCAGAGAGACCCAGTACTTC.